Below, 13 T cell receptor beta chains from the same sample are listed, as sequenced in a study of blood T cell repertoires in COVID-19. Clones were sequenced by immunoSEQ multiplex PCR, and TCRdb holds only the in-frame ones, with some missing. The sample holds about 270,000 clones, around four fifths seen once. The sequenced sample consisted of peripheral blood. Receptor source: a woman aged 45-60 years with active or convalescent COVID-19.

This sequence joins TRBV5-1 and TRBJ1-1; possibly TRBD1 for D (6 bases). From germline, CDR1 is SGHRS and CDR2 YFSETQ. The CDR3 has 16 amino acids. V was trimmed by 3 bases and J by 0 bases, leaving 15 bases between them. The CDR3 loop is CASSSTPQGLNTEAFF. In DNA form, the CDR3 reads TGCGCCAGCAGCTCCACTCCCCAGGGGTTGAACACTGAAGCTTTCTTT.

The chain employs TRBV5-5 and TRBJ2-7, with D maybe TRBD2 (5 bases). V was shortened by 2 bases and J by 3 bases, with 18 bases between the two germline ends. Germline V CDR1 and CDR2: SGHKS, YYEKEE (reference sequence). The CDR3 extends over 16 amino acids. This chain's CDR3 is CASSFEGGQRIYEQYF. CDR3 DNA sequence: TGTGCCAGCAGCTTTGAGGGCGGGCAGAGAATCTACGAGCAGTACTTC.

The chain's CDR3 is CASSRDRVRDTIYF. CDR3 in DNA: TGCGCCAGCAGCCGGGACAGGGTACGGGACACCATATATTTT. The V gene is TRBV5-1, the J gene TRBJ1-3; TRBD1 matches at 9 bases. Germline-derived CDR1 and CDR2 are SGHRS and YFSETQ. The V segment lost 4 bases and the J segment 8 bases; nucleotides outside the gene matches: 7. The CDR3 totals 14 residues.

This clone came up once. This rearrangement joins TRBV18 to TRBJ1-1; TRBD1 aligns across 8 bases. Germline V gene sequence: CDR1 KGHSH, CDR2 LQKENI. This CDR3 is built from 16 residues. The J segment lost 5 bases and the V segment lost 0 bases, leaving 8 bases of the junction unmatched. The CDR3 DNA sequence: TGTGCCAGCTCACCACCTAACAGGGGGGACGGGACTGAAGCTTTCTTT. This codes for CASSPPNRGDGTEAFF.

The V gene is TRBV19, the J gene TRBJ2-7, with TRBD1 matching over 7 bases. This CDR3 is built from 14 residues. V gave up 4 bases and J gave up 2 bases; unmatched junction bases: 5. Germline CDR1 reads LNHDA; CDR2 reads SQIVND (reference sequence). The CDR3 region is CASSTRQGPYEQYF. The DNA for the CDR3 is TGTGCCAGTAGTACTCGACAGGGTCCCTACGAGCAGTACTTC. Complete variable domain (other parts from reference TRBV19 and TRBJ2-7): DGGITQSPKYLFRKEGQNVTLSCEQNLNHDAMYWYRQDPGQGLRLIYYSQIVNDFQKGDIAEGYSVSREKKESFPLTVTSAQKNPTAFYLCASSTRQGPYEQYFGPGTRLTVT.

The CDR3 sequence: CASSPKGGSRYEQYF. As DNA, the CDR3 is TGTGCCAGCAGCCCTAAGGGCGGGAGTCGCTACGAGCAGTACTTC. The chain has TRBV5-4 and TRBJ2-7; 7 bases align to TRBD2. The CDR3 runs to 15 residues. Germline values: CDR1 SGHNT, CDR2 YYREEE (reference sequence). V lost 4 bases to trimming and J lost 3 bases; unmatched junction nucleotides: 10.

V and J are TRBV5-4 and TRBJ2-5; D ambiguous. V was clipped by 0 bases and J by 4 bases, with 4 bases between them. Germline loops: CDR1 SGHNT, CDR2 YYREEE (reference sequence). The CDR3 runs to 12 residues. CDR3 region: CASSLARETQYF. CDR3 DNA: TGTGCCAGCAGCTTGGCCAGAGAGACCCAGTACTTC.

The CDR3 reads CASSERGSTEAFF. The DNA of the CDR3 is TGTGCCAGCAGTGAGAGGGGGAGCACTGAAGCTTTCTTT. The rearrangement uses TRBV6-1 and TRBJ1-1; a weak D match, TRBD1 (6 bases). Germline values: CDR1 MNHNS, CDR2 SASEGT. This CDR3 region has 13 residues. Trimming pared 3 bases from V and 4 bases from J, leaving 9 bases between.

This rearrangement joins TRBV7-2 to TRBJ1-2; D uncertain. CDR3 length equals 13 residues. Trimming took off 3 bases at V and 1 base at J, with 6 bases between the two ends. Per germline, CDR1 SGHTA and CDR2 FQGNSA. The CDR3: CASSFFINYGYTF. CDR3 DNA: TGTGCCAGCAGCTTCTTTATTAACTATGGCTACACCTTC.

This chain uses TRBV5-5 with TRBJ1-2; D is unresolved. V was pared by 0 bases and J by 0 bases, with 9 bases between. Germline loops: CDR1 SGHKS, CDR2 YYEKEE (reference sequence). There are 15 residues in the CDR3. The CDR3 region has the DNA TGTGCCAGCAGCTTGGATATGGCCTCTAACTATGGCTACACCTTC. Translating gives CASSLDMASNYGYTF.

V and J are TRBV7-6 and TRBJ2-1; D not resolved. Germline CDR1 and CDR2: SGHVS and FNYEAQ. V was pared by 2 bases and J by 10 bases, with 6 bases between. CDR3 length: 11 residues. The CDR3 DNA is TGTGCCAGCAGCTTAAACGGGGAGCAGTTCTTC. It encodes CASSLNGEQFF.

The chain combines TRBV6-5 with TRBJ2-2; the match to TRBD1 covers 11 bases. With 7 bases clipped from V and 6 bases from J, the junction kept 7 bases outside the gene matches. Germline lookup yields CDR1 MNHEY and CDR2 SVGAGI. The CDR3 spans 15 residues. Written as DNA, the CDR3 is TGTGCCAGCACCTGGACAGGGGGCAACGCCGGGGAGCTGTTTTTT. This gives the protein CASTWTGGNAGELFF.

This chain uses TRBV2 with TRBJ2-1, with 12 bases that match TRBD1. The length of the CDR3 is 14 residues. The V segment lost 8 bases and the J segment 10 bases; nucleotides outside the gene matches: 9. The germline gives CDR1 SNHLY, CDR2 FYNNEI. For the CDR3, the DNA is TGTGCCAGCTCCGGGACAGGGGGCTTCGGGGAGCAGTTCTTC. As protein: CASSGTGGFGEQFF.